The clone carrying this T cell receptor (beta chain) occurred a few times. Its antigen is not known. Deep-level settings were used for running the assay. Profiled with immunoSEQ multiplex PCR; TCRdb holds only in-frame clones, not every one. The profile shows about 100,000 clones, over 65% of them singletons. CDR1 and CDR2 from the germline V gene are SGHTA and FQGTGA. V gave up 5 bases and J gave up 9 bases, with 13 bases separating them. This CDR3 comprises 12 residues. These data come from a study of shared clonotypes between healthy human individuals. Study results and caveats: Generation probabilities of non-shared clonotypes were lower (relative to those shared by all four donors).

Each sample came from a Caucasian adult donor living in Nashville, Tennessee. The receptor was derived from a woman aged 25 to 39 in good health. This chain joins TRBV7-3 and TRBJ2-5, with a tentative D call TRBD2 (6 bases). The material sequenced was memory CD8+ T cells sorted from blood. Subset defined: CD45RO+ cells pooled with CCR7-negative TemRA cells. CDR3: CASSTPGEAQYF. Here the CDR3 DNA reads TGTGCCAGCAGCACCCCGGGGGAGGCCCAGTACTTC.